The rows below give T cell receptor beta chains drawn from one sample of a study of T cell responses to AZD1222 COVID-19 vaccine. Produced via immunoSEQ multiplex PCR; TCRdb's table is partial and in-frame only. The sample holds 75,000 to 90,000 clones, approximately 85% seen once. The source material was peripheral blood, sampled 28 days after the second AZD1222 dose. These TCRs come from an adult who received the AZD1222 COVID-19 vaccine. Each CDR3 is given with its conserved first and last residue. The D gene is left open where the match is weak. Clone size appears in some rows only: once, few, many, or a class for an expanded clone.

d_gene	j_gene	len	abundance	v_gene	CDR3nt	CDR3aa
TRBD2	TRBJ2-5	14	.	TRBV11-3	TGTGCCAGCAGCCCTTCGGGGGGGTTAGAGACCCAGTACTTC	CASSPSGGLETQYF
.	TRBJ2-4	14	.	TRBV2	TGTGCCAGCAGATCCCAGATAGCCAAAAACATTCAGTACTTC	CASRSQIAKNIQYF
TRBD1	TRBJ1-2	14	.	TRBV19	TGTGCCAGTAGTATCCCCCAGGGGGCCTATGGCTACACCTTC	CASSIPQGAYGYTF
TRBD2	TRBJ2-1	13	once	TRBV29-1	TGCAGCGTAGCAGCGGGGGGGAACAATGAGCAGTTCTTC	CSVAAGGNNEQFF
.	TRBJ2-6	18	.	TRBV19	TGTGCCAGTAGTATCCCGGGACGCCGGACCTCTGGGGCCAACGTCCTGACTTTC	CASSIPGRRTSGANVLTF
TRBD1	TRBJ2-7	14	.	TRBV19	TGTGCCAGTAGTGCCGGGACAGGGAGGTACGAGCAGTACTTC	CASSAGTGRYEQYF
TRBD2	TRBJ2-3	18	.	TRBV12-5	TGTGCTAGTGGTTTCTTTATCGGGACTAGCGGGGGCACAGATACGCAGTATTTT	CASGFFIGTSGGTDTQYF
.	TRBJ2-7	14	.	TRBV5-4	TGTGCCAGCAGCTTGGGAGGGAGCACCTACGAGCAGTACTTC	CASSLGGSTYEQYF
TRBD1	TRBJ2-7	18	.	TRBV6-2/TRBV6-3	TGTGCCAGCAGTTACTCGTTTGGACAGGGTATTCCTACCTACGAGCAGTACTTC	CASSYSFGQGIPTYEQYF
TRBD1	TRBJ2-7	14	once	TRBV6-5	TGTGCCAGCAGTACGCCGACAGGGACCCACGAGCAGTACTTC	CASSTPTGTHEQYF
.	TRBJ2-6	16	.	TRBV19	TGTGCCAGTAGTATACTCAGGGTAACCGGGGCCAACGTCCTGACTTTC	CASSILRVTGANVLTF
.	TRBJ1-1	12	.	TRBV7-9	TGTGCCAGCAGCTTAGAACTGGGAAAAGCTTTCTTT	CASSLELGKAFF